Listed below are T cell receptor beta chains from one sample, sequenced in a study of B cell selection in AIRE deficiency. The protocol was immunoSEQ multiplex PCR, while the TCRdb copy is restricted to in-frame clones and leaves out a portion. The sample includes some 25,000 clones, around 93% of them seen just once. The sequenced sample was CD4+CD25+ Tregs sorted from PBMCs. All receptors come from a human donor in good health. CDR3s include the opening cysteine and the closing phenylalanine or tryptophan. D genes are given only for firm matches. Where a row states a size, it is once, few, many or the class of an expanded clone; other rows omit it.

J gene | clone size | V gene | D gene | CDR3 DNA | CDR3 protein
TRBJ1-2 | few | TRBV30 | - | TGTGCCTGGAGTAAGTGGGGGGAGAATGGCTACACCTTC | CAWSKWGENGYTF
TRBJ2-3 | - | TRBV5-1 | - | TGCGCCAGCAGCTTATGGGCCTCCACAGATACGCAGTATTTT | CASSLWASTDTQYF
TRBJ2-1 | - | TRBV7-3 | TRBD2 | TGTGCCAGCAGCTTAGCGGGGGGCTACAATGAGCAGTTCTTC | CASSLAGGYNEQFF
TRBJ2-3 | - | TRBV5-6 | TRBD1 | TGTGCCAGCAGCTACTTCGGACAGGTACTCACAGATACGCAGTATTTT | CASSYFGQVLTDTQYF
TRBJ1-2 | - | TRBV11-2 | - | TGTGCCAGCAGTCCCAGAGGGACTAACTATGGCTACACCTTC | CASSPRGTNYGYTF
TRBJ1-4 | few | TRBV6-1 | - | TGTGCCAGCAGAGGGACAAACCCTTGGGGTGAAAAACTGTTTTTT | CASRGTNPWGEKLFF
TRBJ2-5 | - | TRBV19 | TRBD1 | TGTGCCAGTAGTAAGGACAGGGGGTACCAAGAGACCCAGTACTTC | CASSKDRGYQETQYF
TRBJ2-5 | - | TRBV5-1 | - | TGCGCCAGCAGCTTGGCTCAGCAAGAGACCCAGTACTTC | CASSLAQQETQYF
TRBJ2-7 | - | TRBV18 | TRBD2 | TGTGCCAGCTCACCAGCGAGCGGGGGGGCGTACGAGCAGTACTTC | CASSPASGGAYEQYF
TRBJ1-5 | - | TRBV5-1 | - | TGCGCCAGCAGCTTGGCCGTGGGAGGTCAGCCCCAGCATTTT | CASSLAVGGQPQHF
TRBJ1-5 | - | TRBV6-1 | - | TGTGCCAGCAGTGTATCAGAGAATCAGCCCCAGCATTTT | CASSVSENQPQHF
TRBJ2-2 | - | TRBV7-8 | - | TGTGCCAGCAGGGGCGGGTGGGGATTCACCGGGGAGCTGTTTTTT | CASRGGWGFTGELFF
TRBJ1-2 | once | TRBV18 | TRBD1 | TGTGCCAGCTCACCAATAGTAGCAGGGGGCGCGGATGGCTACACCTTC | CASSPIVAGGADGYTF
TRBJ1-5 | - | TRBV6-1 | - | TGTGCCAGCAGTGAAAACCCCACTCAGCCCCAGCATTTT | CASSENPTQPQHF
TRBJ1-1 | - | TRBV6-5 | - | TGTGCCAGCAGTGCCTCGGGGTACCCTGAAGCTTTCTTT | CASSASGYPEAFF
TRBJ2-7 | - | TRBV5-1 | TRBD1 | TGCGCCAGCAGCCCCGGGACAGGGACGTACTTC | CASSPGTGTYF
TRBJ2-1 | - | TRBV5-1 | - | TGCGCCAGCAGCCCCGGACAGCGACTAGCCTACAATGAGCAGTTCTTC | CASSPGQRLAYNEQFF
TRBJ1-2 | once | TRBV6-1 | TRBD1 | TGTGCCAGCAGCCGGACAGGGACGGGCTATGGCTACACCTTC | CASSRTGTGYGYTF
TRBJ1-1 | once | TRBV19 | TRBD1 | TGTGCCAGTGGAACCAAAATGGGACAGCAAAAGTATGAAGCTTTCTTT | CASGTKMGQQKYEAFF
TRBJ2-1 | - | TRBV5-4 | TRBD2 | TGTGCCAGCAGCCACCTGCTAGCGGGGGGCCCCGATGAGCAGTTCTTC | CASSHLLAGGPDEQFF
TRBJ1-3 | - | TRBV7-2 | - | TGTGCCAGCAGCTTAGGACCGATCTCTGGAAACACCATATATTTT | CASSLGPISGNTIYF
TRBJ2-3 | - | TRBV7-3 | TRBD2 | TGTGCCAGCAGCCCTAGCGGGGCTAGCACAGATACGCAGTATTTT | CASSPSGASTDTQYF
TRBJ2-6 | - | TRBV29-1 | - | TGCAGCGTCCAGCGGAGCTCTGGGGCCAACGTCCTGACTTTC | CSVQRSSGANVLTF
TRBJ1-3 | - | TRBV18 | TRBD1 | TGTGCCAGCTCAGAATCAGGGGGTCCCCCCTCTGGAAACACCATATATTTT | CASSESGGPPSGNTIYF
TRBJ2-2 | - | TRBV18 | TRBD1 | TGTGCCAGCTCACCCGACAACAGGGGGCTCACCGGGGAGCTGTTTTTT | CASSPDNRGLTGELFF
TRBJ2-6 | - | TRBV28 | - | TGTGCCAGCAGCCCCGGAGGGACTGGGGCCAACGTCCTGACTTTC | CASSPGGTGANVLTF